Each of the 24 T cell receptor beta chains below was sequenced from the same sample in a study of cytomegalovirus exposure and HLA in healthy donors. 60 Vbeta and 13 Jbeta primers were used in PCR. The table came from immunoSEQ multiplex PCR; TCRdb's copy has only in-frame clones and leaves some out. The data include roughly 50,000 clones; the top ten clones carry around 2.2%. The specimen was PBMCs. These receptors came from a woman aged 40 to 50 in good health and CMV-seronegative.

The rearrangement links TRBV7-2 to TRBJ2-5; a possible D gene is TRBD1 (5 bases). Germline CDR1 reads SGHTA; CDR2 reads FQGNSA. V was cut by 4 bases and J by 5 bases, with 17 bases left in between. This CDR3 region has 15 residues. The CDR3 loop is CASSSRTRNKETQYF. The DNA for the CDR3 is TGTGCCAGCAGCTCACGGACAAGAAACAAGGAGACCCAGTACTTC. Drawing the rest from reference TRBV7-2 and TRBJ2-5, the complete variable domain is GAGVSQSPSNKVTEKGKDVELRCDPISGHTALYWYRQSLGQGLEFLIYFQGNSAPDKSGLPSDRFSAERTGGSVSTLTIQRTQQEDSAVYLCASSSRTRNKETQYFGPGTRLLVL.

The rearrangement uses TRBV5-4 and TRBJ2-7; TRBD2 aligns across 7 bases. The V segment lost 3 bases and the J segment 6 bases; nucleotides outside the gene matches: 9. Germline V gives CDR1 SGHNT, CDR2 YYREEE (reference sequence). The CDR3 is made up of 14 amino acids. The CDR3 spells CASSSLTSVGEQYF. The CDR3 nucleotides are TGTGCCAGCAGCTCCCTAACTAGCGTAGGCGAGCAGTACTTC. The full variable domain, with the rest looked up from reference TRBV5-4 and TRBJ2-7, is ETGVTQSPTHLIKTRGQQVTLRCSSQSGHNTVSWYQQALGQGPQFIFQYYREEENGRGNFPPRFSGLQFPNYSSELNVNALELDDSALYLCASSSLTSVGEQYFGPGTRLTVT.

The gene calls are TRBV15 and TRBJ2-7; TRBD1 aligns across 7 bases. Germline CDR1 LNHNV, CDR2 YYDKDF (reference sequence). Unmatched junction bases numbered 11, after V lost 1 base and J lost 2 bases. This CDR3 has 17 amino acids. The CDR3 loop reads CATSRGTGRPFAYEQYF. The CDR3 bases are TGTGCCACCAGCAGAGGGACAGGTCGCCCATTTGCCTACGAGCAGTACTTC.

The rearrangement joins TRBV6-1 to TRBJ2-5; D not certain. The end of the DNA fits TRBJ2-7 better, so the J call may be wrong. Germline lookup yields CDR1 MNHNS and CDR2 SASEGT. This CDR3 is 16 amino acids long. The CDR3 coding sequence is TGTGCCAGCAGTGATTCCCCCCTCAACATAGCCTACGAGCAGTACTTC. Amino acid sequence: CASSDSPLNIAYEQYF.

The chain carries TRBV30 and TRBJ1-2; 10 bases agree with TRBD1. The trim removed 4 bases at V and 7 bases at J, leaving 6 bases unmatched. The CDR3 length is 13 residues. In germline, CDR1 is GTSNPN, CDR2 SVGIG (reference sequence). The DNA of the CDR3 is TGTGCCTGGAACAGAGACAGGGGGCTTGGCTACACCTTC. It encodes CAWNRDRGLGYTF. Drawing the rest from reference TRBV30 and TRBJ1-2, the complete variable domain is SQTIHQWPATLVQPVGSPLSLECTVEGTSNPNLYWYRQAAGRGLQLLFYSVGIGQISSEVPQNLSASRPQDRQFILSSKKLLLSDSGFYLCAWNRDRGLGYTFGSGTRLTVV.

This chain connects TRBV4-3 to TRBJ2-7; D possibly corresponds to TRBD2 (5 bases). The CDR3 sequence is 17 residues long. Between the trimmed V and J ends, which lost 0 bases and 0 bases, there was a span of 15 bases. The germline gives CDR1 LGHNA, CDR2 YSLEER. In DNA form, the CDR3 reads TGCGCCAGCAGCCAAGAATGGGCAGCTAGCAGCTCCTACGAGCAGTACTTC. Protein: CASSQEWAASSSYEQYF.

The V and J genes are TRBV5-1 and TRBJ1-1; D is unresolved. Germline CDR1 SGHRS, CDR2 YFSETQ. Trimming stripped 0 bases from V and 0 bases from J, with 3 bases between. The CDR3 runs 13 residues. The CDR3 sequence is CASSLGVNTEAFF. CDR3 nucleotide sequence: TGCGCCAGCAGCTTGGGAGTGAACACTGAAGCTTTCTTT.

CDR3: CAWRRTKLPYEQYF. CDR3 sequence (DNA): TGTGCCTGGAGGCGGACAAAGCTGCCCTACGAGCAGTACTTC. V gene TRBV30 combines with J gene TRBJ2-7; maybe TRBD1 (5 bases). CDR3 length equals 14 residues. V was trimmed by 3 bases and J by 2 bases, leaving 14 bases between them. Germline-derived CDR1 and CDR2 are GTSNPN and SVGIG (reference sequence).

The chain has TRBV27 and TRBJ1-1; tentatively, D is TRBD1 (5 bases). In germline, CDR1 is MNHEY, CDR2 SMNVEV (reference sequence). V gave up 4 bases and J gave up 5 bases, with 11 bases separating them. The CDR3 spans 13 residues. In DNA, the CDR3 is TGTGCCAGCAGTTATACGGGGGGGACTGAAGCTTTCTTT. Protein product: CASSYTGGTEAFF.

The rearrangement uses TRBV13 and TRBJ2-3; 13 bases match TRBD2. CDR3 length equals 18 residues. Germline lookup yields CDR1 PRHDT and CDR2 FYEKMQ (reference sequence). V was pared by 0 bases and J by 2 bases, with 5 bases of the junction left unmatched. CDR3 in DNA: TGTGCCAGCAGCTTAGGCCGCGGGACTAGCGGGGTCACAGATACGCAGTATTTT. Translated: CASSLGRGTSGVTDTQYF.

Worth noting for this clone: The junction does not match germline at one end; this may be a read error. This chain connects TRBV7-7 to TRBJ2-5; 8 bases match TRBD1. The CDR3 extends over 13 amino acids. Germline CDR1 is SSHAT and CDR2 is FNYEAQ (reference sequence). The CDR3 sequence: CASSSTGVETQYF. The CDR3 DNA sequence: TGTGCTAGCAGCTCGACAGGGGTAGAGACCCAGTACTTC.

This chain uses TRBV4-1 with TRBJ1-5; unclear D gene. V was pared by 0 bases and J by 1 base, with 19 bases between. This CDR3 is built from 19 residues. The germline CDR1 and CDR2 sequences are MGHRA and YSYEKL. The DNA for the CDR3 is TGCGCCAGCAGCCAAGATCTCGGGGTCTCTGGAGGGAGCAATCAGCCCCAGCATTTT. Encoded protein: CASSQDLGVSGGSNQPQHF.

The chain is built from TRBV15 and TRBJ2-7; TRBD2 matches 11 bases. After removal of 1 base from V and 3 bases from J, the junction contained 11 bases not matched to a gene. Germline CDR1 reads LNHNV; CDR2 reads YYDKDF (reference sequence). This CDR3 has 18 residues. In nucleotides, the CDR3 is TGTGCCACCAGCAGAGCCGGACTAGCGGGCGTACCGAGCTACGAGCAGTACTTC. Its translation is CATSRAGLAGVPSYEQYF. Based on the CDR3 plus reference TRBV15 and TRBJ2-7, the full variable domain is DAMVIQNPRYQVTQFGKPVTLSCSQTLNHNVMYWYQQKSSQAPKLLFHYYDKDFNNEADTPDNFQSRRPNTSFCFLDIRSPGLGDTAMYLCATSRAGLAGVPSYEQYFGPGTRLTVT.

The rearrangement uses TRBV9 and TRBJ2-7, with 9 nucleotides matching TRBD1. The CDR3 covers 15 residues. V lost 4 bases, J lost 6 bases, and 11 bases stayed unmatched. Germline CDR1 and CDR2: SGDLS and YYNGEE. CDR3 coding DNA: TGTGCCAGCAGCATCGACGGGACAGGGAGGGGCGAGCAGTACTTC. Protein: CASSIDGTGRGEQYF. Using reference TRBV9 and TRBJ2-7 for the parts outside the CDR3, the full variable domain is DSGVTQTPKHLITATGQRVTLRCSPRSGDLSVYWYQQSLDQGLQFLIQYYNGEERAKGNILERFSAQQFPDLHSELNLSSLELGDSALYFCASSIDGTGRGEQYFGPGTRLTVT.

V gene TRBV6-5 combines with J gene TRBJ2-7; 11 bases match TRBD1. V shed 4 bases, J shed 2 bases, and the junction held 4 bases outside the gene matches. CDR1 is MNHEY and CDR2 is SVGAGI in the germline V gene. The CDR3 length is 15 residues. The CDR3 nucleotides are TGTGCCAGCAGTTCCGGGACAGGGGGACCCTACGAGCAGTACTTC. Its translation is CASSSGTGGPYEQYF.

The chain combines TRBV5-6 with TRBJ1-2; TRBD1 might be the D (5 bases). Germline CDR1 reads SGHDT; CDR2 reads YYEEEE. The CDR3 has 14 residues. V gave up 0 bases and J gave up 0 bases, with 6 bases separating them. CDR3 amino acids: CASSLGQSNYGYTF. The CDR3 bases are TGTGCCAGCAGCTTGGGACAGTCTAACTATGGCTACACCTTC.

The rearrangement joins TRBV15 to TRBJ2-5, with D unresolved. The V gene lost 4 bases and the J gene lost 3 bases, with 6 bases spanning the gap. The germline V gene has CDR1 LNHNV and CDR2 YYDKDF (reference sequence). The CDR3 is made up of 12 amino acids. This CDR3 is CATSKYKETQYF. The DNA for the CDR3 is TGTGCCACCAGCAAATATAAAGAGACCCAGTACTTC.

This chain connects TRBV4-1 to TRBJ1-5; 7 bases map to TRBD1. After removal of 2 bases from V and 5 bases from J, the junction contained 6 bases not matched to a gene. Germline assignment: CDR1 MGHRA and CDR2 YSYEKL. The CDR3 has 15 residues. The CDR3 bases are TGCGCCAGCAGCCAAAGGGACAGCCCATATCAGCCCCAGCATTTT. It translates to CASSQRDSPYQPQHF.

The gene calls are TRBV11-2 and TRBJ2-1, with D perhaps matching TRBD2 (6 bases). Deletions cut 1 base from V and 5 bases from J, with 12 bases between. The CDR3 covers 15 residues. Germline V CDR1 and CDR2: SGHAT, FQNNGV. In nucleotides, the CDR3 is TGTGCCAGCAGCTTAGTGGCGGGGACCGACAATGAGCAGTTCTTC. Its translation: CASSLVAGTDNEQFF. Supplemented by reference TRBV11-2 and TRBJ2-1, the full variable domain reads EAGVAQSPRYKIIEKRQSVAFWCNPISGHATLYWYQQILGQGPKLLIQFQNNGVVDDSQLPKDRFSAERLKGVDSTLKIQPAKLEDSAVYLCASSLVAGTDNEQFFGPGTRLTVL.

V is TRBV29-1 and J is TRBJ1-4; perhaps TRBD1 as D (5 bases). The CDR3 extends over 12 amino acids. Trimming stripped 5 bases from V and 6 bases from J, with 10 bases between. Germline CDR1 and CDR2: SQVTM and ANQGSEA. CDR3 loop: CSVLAGDEKLFF. DNA for the CDR3: TGCAGCGTTCTTGCGGGGGATGAAAAACTGTTTTTT.

This chain uses TRBV11-2 with TRBJ1-2; maybe TRBD1 (6 bases). This CDR3 spans 13 amino acids. Germline assignment: CDR1 SGHAT and CDR2 FQNNGV. The V gene lost 3 bases and the J gene lost 3 bases, with 8 bases spanning the gap. The CDR3: CASSFGGDYGYTF. The DNA for the CDR3 is TGTGCCAGCAGCTTTGGGGGCGACTATGGCTACACCTTC.

With respect to this clone: Within the sample, other DNA sequences also encode this same CDR3. The rearrangement links TRBV5-4 to TRBJ2-7, with 8 nucleotides matching TRBD2. This CDR3 has 14 amino acids. Trimming removed 1 base from V and 3 bases from J; junction bases left unmatched: 3. Germline CDR1 SGHNT, CDR2 YYREEE (reference sequence). CDR3 residues: CASSLIGGVYEQYF. CDR3 nucleotide sequence: TGTGCCAGCAGCTTGATCGGGGGGGTCTACGAGCAGTACTTC.

The chain is built from TRBV5-1 and TRBJ2-1; a weak D match, TRBD2 (5 bases). The V gene's germline CDR1 is SGHRS and CDR2 YFSETQ. CDR3 size: 13 residues. V lost 4 bases to trimming and J lost 10 bases, with 15 bases between them. For the CDR3, the DNA is TGCGCCAGCAGCGCCCTCGGGGTAGGCGAGCAGTTCTTC. This codes for CASSALGVGEQFF. The whole variable domain, remainder taken from reference TRBV5-1 and TRBJ2-1, is KAGVTQTPRYLIKTRGQQVTLSCSPISGHRSVSWYQQTPGQGLQFLFEYFSETQRNKGNFPGRFSGRQFSNSRSEMNVSTLELGDSALYLCASSALGVGEQFFGPGTRLTVL.

This chain joins TRBV6-1 and TRBJ1-5, with 7 bases identical to TRBD1. CDR1 is MNHNS and CDR2 is SASEGT in the germline V gene. The CDR3 is 15 amino acids. V shed 5 bases and J 4 bases; nucleotides not matched to a gene: 8. The CDR3 loop is CASSSGTARNQPQHF. The CDR3 DNA sequence: TGTGCCAGCAGTTCCGGGACAGCTAGAAATCAGCCCCAGCATTTT.